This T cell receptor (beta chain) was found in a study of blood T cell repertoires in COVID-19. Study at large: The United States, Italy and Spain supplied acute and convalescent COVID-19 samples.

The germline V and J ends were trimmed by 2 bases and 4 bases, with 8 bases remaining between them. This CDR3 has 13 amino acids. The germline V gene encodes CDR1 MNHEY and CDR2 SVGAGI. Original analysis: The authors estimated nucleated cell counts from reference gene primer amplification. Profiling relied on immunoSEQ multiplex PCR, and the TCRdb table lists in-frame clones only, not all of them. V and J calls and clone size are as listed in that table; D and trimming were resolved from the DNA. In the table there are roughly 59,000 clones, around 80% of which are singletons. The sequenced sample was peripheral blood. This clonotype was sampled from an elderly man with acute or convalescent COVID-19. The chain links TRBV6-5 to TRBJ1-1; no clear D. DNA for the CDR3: TGTGCCAGCAGTTACGAACGGGGCACTGAAGCTTTCTTT. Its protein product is CASSYERGTEAFF.